A selection of T cell receptor beta chains follows, all from one sample in a study of spatial heterogeneity in lung cancer. TCRdb re-called the 5' RACE reads through MiXCR, storing one row per CDR3 protein. The sample lists approximately 41,000 distinct CDR3 sequences, under 12% occurring once. The starting material was PBMCs, obtained at follow-up. All receptors come from a female donor with early-stage non-small cell lung cancer. Both conserved end residues are part of each CDR3. D genes are given only for firm matches. The size of a clone is reported for some rows only, either as once, few or many, or as a class for expanded clones.

>many|TRBV7-6|TRBD1|TRBJ2-1
TGTGCCAGCCAGGGGGCCTCCAATGAGCAGTTCTTC
CASQGASNEQFF
>many|TRBV5-1|-|TRBJ2-7
TGCGCCAGCAGCCGCAGCCCCGACCGTGGACTGTCCTCCTACGAGCAGTACTTC
CASSRSPDRGLSSYEQYF
>many|TRBV5-6|TRBD1|TRBJ2-7
TGTGCCAGCAAGACTATCGGACAGGGCAACGAGCAGTACTTC
CASKTIGQGNEQYF
>few|TRBV7-8|TRBD1|TRBJ2-3
TGTGCCAGCAGCTACACAGGGGGCAACACAGATACGCAGTATTTT
CASSYTGGNTDTQYF
>many|TRBV7-9|TRBD1|TRBJ1-6
TGTGCCAGCAGCTTACCCGTCGGGACAGGGATTTACTCACCCCTCCACTTT
CASSLPVGTGIYSPLHF
>many|TRBV6-1|-|TRBJ1-4
TGTGCCAGCAGTGGAGGAATCGGGACAACTAATGAAAAACTGTTTTTT
CASSGGIGTTNEKLFF
>few|TRBV28|-|TRBJ2-7
TGTGCCAGCACTCCTTTTGTATGGGGGTCCTACGAGCAGTACTTC
CASTPFVWGSYEQYF
>few|TRBV18|-|TRBJ1-5
TGTGCCAGCTCTCCACGGGTTAACAGTTATAGCAATCAGCCCCAGCATTTT
CASSPRVNSYSNQPQHF
>-|TRBV20-1|TRBD2|TRBJ2-1
TGCAGTGCTGAAAAGCGGGGGCCCGGGAATGAGCAGTTCTTC
CSAEKRGPGNEQFF
>many|TRBV28|-|TRBJ1-5
TGTGCCAGCAGTTTGGCTGGGGGCCACGGAATTAATCAGCCCCAGCATTTT
CASSLAGGHGINQPQHF
>many|TRBV7-8|TRBD1|TRBJ1-3
TGTGCCAGTACGGACAGGCGCCCGTCTGGAAACACCATATATTTT
CASTDRRPSGNTIYF
>many|TRBV29-1|TRBD1|TRBJ2-5
TGCAGCGTCCGGGACAGGGGGCGCCAAGAGACCCAGTACTTC
CSVRDRGRQETQYF
>few|TRBV28|-|TRBJ2-7
TGTGCCAGCAGGGACAGCCCCTACGAGCAGTACTTC
CASRDSPYEQYF
>-|TRBV5-1|-|TRBJ1-1
TGCGCCAGCAGCTGGCAGGGGAACACTGAAGCTTTCTTT
CASSWQGNTEAFF
>many|TRBV20-1|-|TRBJ1-4
TGCAGTGCTAGAGGGGACTTCGTATCAGGGAGTGAAAAACTGTTTTTT
CSARGDFVSGSEKLFF
>-|TRBV12-3/TRBV12-4|-|TRBJ2-3
TGTGCCAGCAGTTTATTGGAGGGTTCGGCAGATACGCAGTATTTT
CASSLLEGSADTQYF
>many|TRBV20-1|-|TRBJ1-3
TGCAGTGCTAGTTTGGGATCTGGAAACACCATATATTTT
CSASLGSGNTIYF
>many|TRBV11-3|-|TRBJ2-1
TGTGCCAGCAGCTTAGGGGTCCAGGGTAACAATGAGCAGTTCTTC
CASSLGVQGNNEQFF
>few|TRBV18|-|TRBJ2-1
TGTGCCAGCTCAGGGGGCGCCTACAATGAGCAGTTCTTC
CASSGGAYNEQFF
>few|TRBV4-2|TRBD1|TRBJ2-5
TGTGCCAGCAGCCAAGCTGGACCGGGACAGGGGGGAGAGACCCAGTACTTC
CASSQAGPGQGGETQYF
>-|TRBV4-3|-|TRBJ2-7
TGCGCCAGCAGCCAGGGAGAGGGGCGCTTATACGAGCAGTACTTC
CASSQGEGRLYEQYF
>many|TRBV19|-|TRBJ1-1
TGTGCCAGTAGTATCTCAGGGGACACTGAAGCTTTCTTT
CASSISGDTEAFF
>many|TRBV5-1|TRBD1|TRBJ2-7
TGCGCCAGCAGCCCTCAACCGGGACAGGGGAACGACGAGCAGTACTTC
CASSPQPGQGNDEQYF
>few|TRBV20-1|-|TRBJ2-7
TGCAGTGCTAGAGTCCAGCTCCCGGTCTACGAGCAGTACTTC
CSARVQLPVYEQYF
>few|TRBV7-9|-|TRBJ2-3
TGTGCCAGCAGCCTAGGGGGTAGCGGGTCTGGTACGCAGTATTTT
CASSLGGSGSGTQYF
>many|TRBV20-1|-|TRBJ2-3
TGCAGTGCCAGGCAGGGGATTAGCACAGATACGCAGTATTTT
CSARQGISTDTQYF
>few|TRBV5-1|-|TRBJ2-7
TGCGCCAGCAGCCCCCAAGGAATGAGTGACGAGCAGTACTTC
CASSPQGMSDEQYF
>few|TRBV24-1|-|TRBJ2-1
TGTGCCACCAGTGATAGTCTAGATGAGCAGTTCTTC
CATSDSLDEQFF
>few|TRBV5-4|-|TRBJ2-5
TGTGCCAGCAGCTTTTTCGAGACCCAGTACTTC
CASSFFETQYF